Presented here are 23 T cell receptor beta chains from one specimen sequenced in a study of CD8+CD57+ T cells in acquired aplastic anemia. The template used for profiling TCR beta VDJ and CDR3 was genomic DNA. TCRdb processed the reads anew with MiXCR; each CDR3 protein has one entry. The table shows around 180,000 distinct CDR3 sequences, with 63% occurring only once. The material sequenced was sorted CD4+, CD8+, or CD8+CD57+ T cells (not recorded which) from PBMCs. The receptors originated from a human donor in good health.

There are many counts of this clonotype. The CDR3 region is CASSMVHQGFYNEQFF. The CDR3 DNA reads as TGTGCCAGTAGTATGGTACACCAAGGATTTTACAATGAGCAGTTCTTC. The V and J genes are TRBV19 and TRBJ2-1; D not certain. Germline V gene data show CDR1 as LNHDA and CDR2 as SQIVND (reference sequence). This CDR3 contains 16 residues. The ends were cut back, 3 bases at V and 4 bases at J, with 16 bases in the middle. Looking up the rest from reference TRBV19 and TRBJ2-1 gives the full variable domain: DGGITQSPKYLFRKEGQNVTLSCEQNLNHDAMYWYRQDPGQGLRLIYYSQIVNDFQKGDIAEGYSVSREKKESFPLTVTSAQKNPTAFYLCASSMVHQGFYNEQFFGPGTRLTVL.

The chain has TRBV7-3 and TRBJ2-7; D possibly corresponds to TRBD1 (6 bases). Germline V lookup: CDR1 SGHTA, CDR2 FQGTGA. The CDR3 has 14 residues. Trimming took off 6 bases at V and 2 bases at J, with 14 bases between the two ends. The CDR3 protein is CASSPTGTPYEQYF. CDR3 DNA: TGTGCCAGCAGTCCGACCGGGACACCCTACGAGCAGTACTTC.

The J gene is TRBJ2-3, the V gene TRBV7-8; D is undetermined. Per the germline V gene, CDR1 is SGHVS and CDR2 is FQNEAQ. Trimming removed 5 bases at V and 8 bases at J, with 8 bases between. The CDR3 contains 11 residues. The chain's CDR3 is CASSRASTQYF. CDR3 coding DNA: TGTGCCAGCAGCAGAGCGAGTACGCAGTATTTT.

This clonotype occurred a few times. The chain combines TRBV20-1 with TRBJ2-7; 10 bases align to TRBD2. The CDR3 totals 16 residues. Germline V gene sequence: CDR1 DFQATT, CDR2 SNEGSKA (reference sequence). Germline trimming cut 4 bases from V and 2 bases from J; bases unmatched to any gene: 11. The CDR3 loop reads CSATQGIAGGTYEQYF. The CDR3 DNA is TGCAGTGCTACCCAAGGTATAGCGGGGGGAACCTACGAGCAGTACTTC.

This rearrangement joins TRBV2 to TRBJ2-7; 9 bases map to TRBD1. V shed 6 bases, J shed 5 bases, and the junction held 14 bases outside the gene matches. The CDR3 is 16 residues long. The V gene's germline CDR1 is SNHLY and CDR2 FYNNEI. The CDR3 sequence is CASRHTGTGRRNEQYF. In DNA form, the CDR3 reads TGTGCCAGCAGGCATACCGGGACAGGGCGACGGAACGAGCAGTACTTC.

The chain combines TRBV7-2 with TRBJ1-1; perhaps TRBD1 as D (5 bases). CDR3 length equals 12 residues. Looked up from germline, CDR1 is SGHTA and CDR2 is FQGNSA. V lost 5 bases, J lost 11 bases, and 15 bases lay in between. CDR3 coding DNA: TGTGCCAGCAGCAAACGGGCAGGGAGGGCTTTCTTT. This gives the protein CASSKRAGRAFF. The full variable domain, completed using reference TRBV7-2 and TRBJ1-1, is GAGVSQSPSNKVTEKGKDVELRCDPISGHTALYWYRQSLGQGLEFLIYFQGNSAPDKSGLPSDRFSAERTGGSVSTLTIQRTQQEDSAVYLCASSKRAGRAFFGQGTRLTVV.

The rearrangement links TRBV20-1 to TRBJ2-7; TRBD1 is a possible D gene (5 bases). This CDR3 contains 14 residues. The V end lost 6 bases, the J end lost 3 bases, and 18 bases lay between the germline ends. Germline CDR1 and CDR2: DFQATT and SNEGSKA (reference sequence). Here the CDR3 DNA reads TGCAGTGCAGAGACAGCCAGCGAAATCTACGAGCAGTACTTC. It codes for CSAETASEIYEQYF.

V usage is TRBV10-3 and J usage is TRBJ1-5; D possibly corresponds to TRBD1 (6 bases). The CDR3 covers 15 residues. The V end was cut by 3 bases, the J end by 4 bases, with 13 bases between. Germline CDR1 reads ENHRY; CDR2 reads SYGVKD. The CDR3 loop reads CAISDPGQLNQPQHF. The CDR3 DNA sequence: TGTGCCATCAGTGACCCAGGACAGTTGAATCAGCCCCAGCATTTT.

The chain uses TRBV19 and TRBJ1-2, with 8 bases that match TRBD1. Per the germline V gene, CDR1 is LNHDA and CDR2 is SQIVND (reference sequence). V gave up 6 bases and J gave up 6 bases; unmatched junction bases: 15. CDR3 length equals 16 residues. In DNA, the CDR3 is TGTGCCAGTAGAGGGCTTTTTGTTGGACAGGGAGATGGCTACACCTTC. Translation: CASRGLFVGQGDGYTF.

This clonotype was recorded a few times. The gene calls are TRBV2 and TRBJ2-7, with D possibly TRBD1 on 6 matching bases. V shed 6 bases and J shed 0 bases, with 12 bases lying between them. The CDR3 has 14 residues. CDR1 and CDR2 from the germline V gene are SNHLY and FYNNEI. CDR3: CASRTGTTSYEQYF. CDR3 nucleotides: TGTGCCAGCAGAACCGGGACAACCTCCTACGAGCAGTACTTC.

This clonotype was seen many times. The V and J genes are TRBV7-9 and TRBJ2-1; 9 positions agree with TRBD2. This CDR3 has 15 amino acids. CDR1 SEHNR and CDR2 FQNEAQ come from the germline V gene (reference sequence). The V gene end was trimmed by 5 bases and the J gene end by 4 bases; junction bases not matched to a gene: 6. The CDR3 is CASSISGSWYNEQFF. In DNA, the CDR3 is TGTGCCAGCAGCATTAGCGGGAGTTGGTACAATGAGCAGTTCTTC.

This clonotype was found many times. This CDR3 reads CASSRTATYEQYF. As DNA, the CDR3 is TGTGCCAGCAGCAGGACAGCTACCTACGAGCAGTACTTC. The chain couples TRBV19 to TRBJ2-7; possible D gene TRBD1, 6 bases. Trimming left V 9 bases short and J 2 bases short, with 14 bases between. CDR1 is LNHDA, CDR2 SQIVND, per germline (reference sequence). This CDR3 has 13 amino acids.

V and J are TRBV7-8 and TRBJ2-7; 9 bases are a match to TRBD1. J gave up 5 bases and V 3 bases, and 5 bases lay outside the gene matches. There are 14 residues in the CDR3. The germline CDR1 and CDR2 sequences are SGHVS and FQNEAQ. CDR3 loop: CASSFGTGLHEQYF. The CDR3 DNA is TGTGCCAGCAGCTTCGGGACAGGGTTGCACGAGCAGTACTTC.

CDR3 sequence reads: CATSRDRNTGELFF. CDR3 nucleotide sequence: TGTGCCACCAGTCGGGACAGAAACACCGGGGAGCTGTTTTTT. The chain employs TRBV24-1 and TRBJ2-2; 7 nucleotides line up with TRBD1. The V segment lost 6 bases and the J segment 2 bases; nucleotides outside the gene matches: 2. Looked up from germline, CDR1 is KGHDR and CDR2 is SFDVKD. The CDR3 is made up of 14 amino acids.

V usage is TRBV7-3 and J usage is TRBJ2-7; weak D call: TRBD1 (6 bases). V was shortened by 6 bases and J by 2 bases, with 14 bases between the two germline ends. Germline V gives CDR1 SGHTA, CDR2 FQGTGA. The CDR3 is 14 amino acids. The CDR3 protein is CASRMTGDPYEQYF. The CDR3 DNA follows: TGTGCCAGCAGGATGACAGGAGATCCCTACGAGCAGTACTTC.

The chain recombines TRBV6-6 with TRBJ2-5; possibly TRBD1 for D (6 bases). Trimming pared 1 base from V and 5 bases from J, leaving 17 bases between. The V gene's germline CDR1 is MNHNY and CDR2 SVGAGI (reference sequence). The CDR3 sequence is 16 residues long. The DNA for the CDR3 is TGTGCCAGCAGTTACTGGACAGAAGATGGATCGGAGACCCAGTACTTC. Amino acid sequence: CASSYWTEDGSETQYF.

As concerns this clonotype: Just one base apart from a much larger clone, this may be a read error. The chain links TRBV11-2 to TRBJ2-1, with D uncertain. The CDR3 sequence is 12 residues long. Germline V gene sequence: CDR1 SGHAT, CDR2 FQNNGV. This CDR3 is CASSLWNNEHFF. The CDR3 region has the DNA TGTGCCAGCAGCTTATGGAACAATGAGCATTTCTTC.

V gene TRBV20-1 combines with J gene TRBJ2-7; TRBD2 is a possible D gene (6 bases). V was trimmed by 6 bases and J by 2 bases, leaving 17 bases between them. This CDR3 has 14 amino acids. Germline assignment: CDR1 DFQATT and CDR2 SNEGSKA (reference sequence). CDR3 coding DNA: TGCAGTGCCCCGATGCGGGAATTCCCCTACGAGCAGTACTTC. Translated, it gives CSAPMREFPYEQYF.

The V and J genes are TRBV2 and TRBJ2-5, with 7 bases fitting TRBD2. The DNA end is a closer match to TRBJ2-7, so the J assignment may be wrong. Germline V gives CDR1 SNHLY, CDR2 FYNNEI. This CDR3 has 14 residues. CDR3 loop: CASSDPWTSPEQYF. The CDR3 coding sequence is TGTGCCAGCAGTGATCCTTGGACTAGTCCCGAGCAGTACTTC.

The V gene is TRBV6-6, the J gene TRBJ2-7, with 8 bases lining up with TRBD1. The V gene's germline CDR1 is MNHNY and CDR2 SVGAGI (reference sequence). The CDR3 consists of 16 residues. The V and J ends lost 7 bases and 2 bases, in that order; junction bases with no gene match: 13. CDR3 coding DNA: TGTGCCAGCATTAACCCTCAGGGGGCGAGCCCCTACGAGCAGTACTTC. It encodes CASINPQGASPYEQYF.

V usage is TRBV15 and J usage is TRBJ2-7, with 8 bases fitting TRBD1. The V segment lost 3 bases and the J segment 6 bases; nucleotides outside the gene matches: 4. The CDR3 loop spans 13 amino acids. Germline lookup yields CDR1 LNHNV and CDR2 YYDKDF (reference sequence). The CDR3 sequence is CATSSQGATEQYF. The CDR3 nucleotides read TGTGCCACCAGCAGCCAGGGGGCAACCGAGCAGTACTTC.

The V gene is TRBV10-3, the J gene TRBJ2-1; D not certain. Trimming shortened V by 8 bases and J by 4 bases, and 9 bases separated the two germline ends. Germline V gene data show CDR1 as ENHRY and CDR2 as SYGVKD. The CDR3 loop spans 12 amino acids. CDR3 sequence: CAIAQAYNEQFF. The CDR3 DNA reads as TGTGCCATCGCTCAGGCTTACAATGAGCAGTTCTTC.

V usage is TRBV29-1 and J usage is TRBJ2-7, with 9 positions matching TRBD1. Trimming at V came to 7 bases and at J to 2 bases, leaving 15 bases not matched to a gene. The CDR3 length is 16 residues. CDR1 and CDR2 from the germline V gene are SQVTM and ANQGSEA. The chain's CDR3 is CSDPPLMGTGTYEQYF. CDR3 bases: TGCAGCGACCCTCCATTGATGGGGACAGGGACCTACGAGCAGTACTTC.